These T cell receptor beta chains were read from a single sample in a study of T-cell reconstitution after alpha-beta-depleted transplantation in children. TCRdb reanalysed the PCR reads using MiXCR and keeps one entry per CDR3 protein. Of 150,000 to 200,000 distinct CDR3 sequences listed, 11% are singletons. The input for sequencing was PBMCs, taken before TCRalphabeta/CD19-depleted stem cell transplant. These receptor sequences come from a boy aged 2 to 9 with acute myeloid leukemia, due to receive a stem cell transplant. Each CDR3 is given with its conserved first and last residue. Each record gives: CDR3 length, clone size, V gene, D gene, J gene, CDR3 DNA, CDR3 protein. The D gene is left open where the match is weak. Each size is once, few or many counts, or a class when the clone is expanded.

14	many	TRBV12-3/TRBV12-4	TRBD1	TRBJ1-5	TGTGCCACCCGGAGGACAGGGGGTTTTCGGCCCCAGCATTTT	CATRRTGGFRPQHF
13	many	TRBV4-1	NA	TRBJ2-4	TGCGCCAGCAGCCAAGACAGGGTAAACATTCAGTACTTC	CASSQDRVNIQYF
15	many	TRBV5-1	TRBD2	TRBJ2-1	TGCGCCAGCAGCTTGGGTCTAGCGGGCCTAAATGAGCAGTTCTTC	CASSLGLAGLNEQFF
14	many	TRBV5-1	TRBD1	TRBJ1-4	TGCGCCAGCAGTACCGGGACAGATAATGAAAAACTGTTTTTT	CASSTGTDNEKLFF
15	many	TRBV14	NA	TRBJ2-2	TGTGCCAGCAGCCTCCGGGACTTATACACCGGGGAGCTGTTTTTT	CASSLRDLYTGELFF
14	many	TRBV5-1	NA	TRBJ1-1	TGCGCCAGCCGATCGGGGGAGCTGAACACTGAAGCTTTCTTT	CASRSGELNTEAFF
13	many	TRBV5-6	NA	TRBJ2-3	TGTGCCAGCACCCCCTTTTTTGCAGATACGCAGTATTTT	CASTPFFADTQYF
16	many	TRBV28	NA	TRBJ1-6	TGTGCCAGCAGTTTCGGCCAGGGGAAGCCAATAGCACCCCTCCACTTT	CASSFGQGKPIAPLHF
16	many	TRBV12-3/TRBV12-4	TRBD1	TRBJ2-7	TGTGCCAGCAGCCCACCTTGGGACAGCAGCCTGTACGAGCAGTACTTC	CASSPPWDSSLYEQYF
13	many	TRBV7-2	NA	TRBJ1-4	TGTGCCAGCAGCGCCAGGGGTAATGAAAAACTGTTTTTT	CASSARGNEKLFF
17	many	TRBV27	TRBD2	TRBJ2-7	TGTGCCAGCAGTTTTAGGTCTAGCGGGGGTGGGGTCTACGAGCAGTACTTC	CASSFRSSGGGVYEQYF
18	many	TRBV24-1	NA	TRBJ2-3	TGTGCCACCAACCCCGGGACGGGGGCGAGTGAATATCGAGATACGCAGTATTTT	CATNPGTGASEYRDTQYF
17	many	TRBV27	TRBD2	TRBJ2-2	TGTGCCAGCAGTTCGCCTCTCAGCGGGAGGAGTAACGGGGAGCTGTTTTTT	CASSSPLSGRSNGELFF
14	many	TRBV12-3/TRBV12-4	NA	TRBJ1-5	TGTGCCAGCAGTTCAGACAGTTATTATCAGCCCCAGCATTTT	CASSSDSYYQPQHF
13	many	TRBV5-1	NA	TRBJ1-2	TGCGCCAGCACCGGTGACAGGAACTATGGCTACACCTTC	CASTGDRNYGYTF
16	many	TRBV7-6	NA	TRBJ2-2	TGTGCCAGCAGCTTAGCCTGGGGGAGGAACACCGGGGAGCTGTTTTTT	CASSLAWGRNTGELFF
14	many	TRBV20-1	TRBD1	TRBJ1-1	TGCAGTGCTAGAGAGGGGACAGGGGAGACTGAAGCTTTCTTT	CSAREGTGETEAFF
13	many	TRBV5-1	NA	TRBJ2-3	TGCGCCAGCAGGGCTTCCTCGGGAGATACGCAGTATTTT	CASRASSGDTQYF
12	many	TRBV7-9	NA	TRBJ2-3	TGTGCCAGCAGCTCAAGGCCAGATACGCAGTATTTT	CASSSRPDTQYF
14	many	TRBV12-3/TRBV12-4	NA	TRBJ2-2	TGTGCCAGCACTCCTATGGAGAACACCGGGGAGCTGTTTTTT	CASTPMENTGELFF
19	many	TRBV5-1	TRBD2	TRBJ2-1	TGCGCCAGCAGCTTGGGGCACTCCGGGACTAGCGGGAGTCTCTATGAGCAGTTCTTC	CASSLGHSGTSGSLYEQFF
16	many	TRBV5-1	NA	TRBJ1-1	TGCGCCAGCAGTTGGGGGTGGACAGCTTTGAACACTGAAGCTTTCTTT	CASSWGWTALNTEAFF
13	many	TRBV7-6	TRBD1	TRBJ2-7	TGTGCCAGCAGTTTTGGACAGGGCTACGAGCAGTACTTC	CASSFGQGYEQYF
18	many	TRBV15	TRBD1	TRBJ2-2	TGTGCCACCAGCGGCAACGTTCGGACAGGCGCAAACACCGGGGAGCTGTTTTTT	CATSGNVRTGANTGELFF
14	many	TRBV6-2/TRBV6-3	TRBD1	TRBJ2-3	TGTGCCAGCAGAGGACAGGGGGCCACAGATACGCAGTATTTT	CASRGQGATDTQYF
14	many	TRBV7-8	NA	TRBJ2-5	TGTGCCAGCAGCCTCCTTGTCCTGGAAGAGACCCAGTACTTC	CASSLLVLEETQYF
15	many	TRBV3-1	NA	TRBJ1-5	TGTGCCAGCAGCCAGGGCCCTATGAGCAATCAGCCCCAGCATTTT	CASSQGPMSNQPQHF
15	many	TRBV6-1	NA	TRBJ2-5	TGTGCCAGCAGACTCCAGGCGCAGGGCCAAGAGACCCAGTACTTC	CASRLQAQGQETQYF
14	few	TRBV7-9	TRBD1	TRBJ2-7	TGTGCCAGCAGTAAGGGACAGGGAACCTACGAGCAGTACTTC	CASSKGQGTYEQYF
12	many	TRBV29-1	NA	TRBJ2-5	TGCAGCGTTGTAGACGGAAGAGAGACCCAGTACTTC	CSVVDGRETQYF
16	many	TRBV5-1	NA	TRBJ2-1	TGCGCCAGCAGCTCTTTTCGACAGAGCCTGTACAATGAGCAGTTCTTC	CASSSFRQSLYNEQFF
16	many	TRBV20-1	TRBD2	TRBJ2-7	TGCAGTGCTAGAGATATAGGACTAGGGACCTCCTACGAGCAGTACTTC	CSARDIGLGTSYEQYF
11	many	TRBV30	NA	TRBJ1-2	TGTCCAGAGGGGGCTAACTATGGCTACACCTTC	CPEGANYGYTF
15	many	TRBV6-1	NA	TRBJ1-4	TGTGCCAGCAGTGAAGGCTCGGGGACTAATGAAAAACTGTTTTTT	CASSEGSGTNEKLFF